Below, 32 T cell receptor beta chains from the same sample are listed, as sequenced in a study of T cell responses to AZD1222 COVID-19 vaccine. TCRdb's copy holds only in-frame clones and misses some; the assay was immunoSEQ multiplex PCR. The sample records about 60,000 clones, more than 60% being singletons. The starting material was peripheral blood, obtained 28 days after the second AZD1222 dose. All receptors come from an adult who received the AZD1222 COVID-19 vaccine.

The rearrangement uses TRBV19 and TRBJ1-5; 8 positions agree with TRBD1. V shed 5 bases, J shed 2 bases, and the junction held 8 bases outside the gene matches. This CDR3 spans 16 amino acids. Germline V gives CDR1 LNHDA, CDR2 SQIVND (reference sequence). The CDR3 reads CASSGYRGEGNQPQHF. The CDR3 DNA reads TGTGCCAGTAGTGGATACAGGGGGGAGGGCAATCAGCCCCAGCATTTT.

The chain employs TRBV28 and TRBJ1-2; 8 bases line up with TRBD1. Trimming took 8 bases from V and 4 from J; bases not matched to a gene: 12. Per germline, CDR1 MDHEN and CDR2 SYDVKM. The CDR3 contains 15 residues. The CDR3 nucleotides are TGTGCCAGCCGACAGGGGCCCGAGTTTGGCTATGGCTACACCTTC. The encoded protein is CASRQGPEFGYGYTF.

The J gene is TRBJ2-5, the V gene TRBV19, with 8 bases aligning to TRBD1. Germline-derived CDR1 and CDR2 are LNHDA and SQIVND (reference sequence). The CDR3 sequence is 16 residues long. V lost 5 bases and J lost 2; bases outside the gene matches: 10. In DNA, the CDR3 is TGTGCCAGTAGTGGAACCGGGACAGGTTTACAAGAGACCCAGTACTTC. Translation gives CASSGTGTGLQETQYF.

V and J are TRBV18 and TRBJ2-2; D may be TRBD2 (5 bases). Trimming took 1 base from V and 1 from J, leaving 10 bases between them. The CDR3 sequence is 16 residues long. Per the germline V gene, CDR1 is KGHSH and CDR2 is LQKENI. The CDR3 sequence is CASSPQASGNTGELFF. CDR3 DNA: TGTGCCAGCTCACCACAGGCAAGCGGGAACACCGGGGAGCTGTTTTTT.

The J gene is TRBJ1-2, the V gene TRBV6-1; D unresolved. The V and J ends lost 1 base and 4 bases respectively, with 16 bases between them. CDR3 size: 16 residues. Per germline, CDR1 MNHNS and CDR2 SASEGT. CDR3 in amino acids: CASSEVQSGFIYGYTF. The CDR3 nucleotides read TGTGCCAGCAGTGAAGTGCAGTCCGGATTTATCTATGGCTACACCTTC.

V is TRBV4-3 and J is TRBJ1-6, with D unclear. With 0 bases removed from V and 0 bases from J, the gap between germline ends came to 9 bases. From germline, CDR1 is LGHNA and CDR2 YSLEER. The CDR3 covers 17 residues. The CDR3 protein is CASSQETYSSYNSPLHF. The CDR3 DNA follows: TGCGCCAGCAGCCAAGAGACTTATAGCTCCTATAATTCACCCCTCCACTTT.

V is TRBV15 and J is TRBJ2-1, with D perhaps TRBD1 (7 bases). V was cut by 5 bases and J by 3 bases, with 14 bases left in between. The length of the CDR3 is 15 residues. Germline loops: CDR1 LNHNV, CDR2 YYDKDF (reference sequence). CDR3 sequence: CATSRGTVLYNEQFF. CDR3 bases: TGTGCCACCAGCCGCGGGACAGTTCTCTACAATGAGCAGTTCTTC.

The CDR3 loop is CASSSAGSESYEQYF. Written as DNA, the CDR3 is TGTGCCAGCAGCTCGGCCGGGTCAGAGTCCTACGAGCAGTACTTC. V gene TRBV28 combines with J gene TRBJ2-7; D remains ambiguous. The V end was cut by 6 bases, the J end by 1 base, with 16 bases between. Germline V gives CDR1 MDHEN, CDR2 SYDVKM. This CDR3 is built from 15 residues.

This chain joins TRBV5-1 and TRBJ1-1, with 8 bases that match TRBD1. Trimming at V came to 3 bases and at J to 1 base, leaving 2 bases not matched to a gene. Germline CDR1 SGHRS, CDR2 YFSETQ. The CDR3 has 14 amino acids. As DNA, the CDR3 is TGCGCCAGCAGCTCTGGGACAGGGAACACTGAAGCTTTCTTT. It specifies CASSSGTGNTEAFF.

The rearrangement uses TRBV5-1 and TRBJ2-1, with 8 bases that match TRBD1. The germline V gene encodes CDR1 SGHRS and CDR2 YFSETQ. The V segment lost 3 bases and the J segment 2 bases; nucleotides outside the gene matches: 4. There are 15 residues in the CDR3. The CDR3 loop reads CASSYSGGAYNEQFF. Written as DNA, the CDR3 is TGCGCCAGCAGCTACTCAGGGGGCGCCTACAATGAGCAGTTCTTC.

The chain has TRBV28 and TRBJ2-1; 9 bases are a match to TRBD1. The V gene's germline CDR1 is MDHEN and CDR2 SYDVKM. V lost 4 bases, J lost 9 bases, and 13 bases stayed unmatched. The CDR3 sequence is 16 residues long. DNA for the CDR3: TGTGCCAGCAGTTCTTATGGGGTACAGGGGGCTGGTGAGCAGTTCTTC. Translated: CASSSYGVQGAGEQFF. Looking up the rest from reference TRBV28 and TRBJ2-1 gives the full variable domain: DVKVTQSSRYLVKRTGEKVFLECVQDMDHENMFWYRQDPGLGLRLIYFSYDVKMKEKGDIPEGYSVSREKKERFSLILESASTNQTSMYLCASSSYGVQGAGEQFFGPGTRLTVL.

The chain has TRBV18 and TRBJ1-1, with D perhaps TRBD1 (6 bases). V was pared by 6 bases and J by 3 bases, with 11 bases between. Germline V gene sequence: CDR1 KGHSH, CDR2 LQKENI. The CDR3 extends over 13 amino acids. For the CDR3, the DNA is TGTGCCAGCTCGCAGGGGCGGGACACTGAAGCTTTCTTT. It translates to CASSQGRDTEAFF.

V is TRBV27 and J is TRBJ1-2, with 8 bases that match TRBD1. The V gene end was trimmed by 3 bases and the J gene end by 0 bases; junction bases not matched to a gene: 3. The germline gives CDR1 MNHEY, CDR2 SMNVEV (reference sequence). The CDR3 totals 15 residues. CDR3 bases: TGTGCCAGCAGTTTGGACAGGGCCTCTAACTATGGCTACACCTTC. Its translation: CASSLDRASNYGYTF.

This clone has a single count. The chain couples TRBV5-6 to TRBJ1-6; maybe TRBD1 (6 bases). V was clipped by 7 bases and J by 9 bases, with 17 bases between them. This CDR3 is built from 14 residues. In germline, CDR1 is SGHDT, CDR2 YYEEEE. The chain's CDR3 is CASGTGRGGSPLHF. The CDR3 coding sequence is TGTGCCAGCGGTACAGGGAGGGGAGGTTCACCCCTCCACTTT.

The chain combines TRBV12-3 or TRBV12-4 with TRBJ1-2; D perhaps matches TRBD1 (5 bases). Trimming shortened V by 5 bases and J by 2 bases, and 9 bases separated the two germline ends. The CDR3 is made up of 13 amino acids. CDR3 in amino acids: CASSRQLNYGYTF. The DNA of the CDR3 is TGTGCCAGCAGTCGACAGTTGAACTATGGCTACACCTTC.

This chain joins TRBV6-5 and TRBJ2-3; weak D call: TRBD1 (6 bases). CDR3 length: 15 residues. Germline lookup yields CDR1 MNHEY and CDR2 SVGAGI. Trimming removed 6 bases at V and 1 base at J, with 14 bases between. This CDR3 is CASRPSRGGTDTQYF. CDR3 nucleotide sequence: TGTGCCAGCAGACCCTCCAGGGGAGGCACAGATACGCAGTATTTT.

This rearrangement joins TRBV5-1 to TRBJ1-4; possible D gene TRBD1, 5 bases. CDR1 SGHRS and CDR2 YFSETQ come from the germline V gene. The length of the CDR3 is 14 residues. Trimming took 3 bases from V and 8 from J, leaving 14 bases between them. DNA for the CDR3: TGCGCCAGCAGCTCAGGGCTATTAGGGGAAAAACTGTTTTTT. Protein sequence: CASSSGLLGEKLFF.

The rearrangement uses TRBV19 and TRBJ2-7; D tentatively reads TRBD1 or TRBD2 (5 bases each). The CDR3 is 14 amino acids. Trimming stripped 1 base from V and 1 base from J, with 8 bases between. Germline V gene lookup returns CDR1 LNHDA and CDR2 SQIVND (reference sequence). The CDR3 DNA is TGTGCCAGTAGTATAGGAGGGGAATCCTACGAGCAGTACTTC. Residues: CASSIGGESYEQYF. The full variable domain, with the rest looked up from reference TRBV19 and TRBJ2-7, is DGGITQSPKYLFRKEGQNVTLSCEQNLNHDAMYWYRQDPGQGLRLIYYSQIVNDFQKGDIAEGYSVSREKKESFPLTVTSAQKNPTAFYLCASSIGGESYEQYFGPGTRLTVT.

The rearrangement links TRBV11-2 to TRBJ1-4; 7 positions match TRBD1. This CDR3 spans 16 amino acids. J lost 7 bases, V lost 0 bases, and 8 bases had no gene match. The germline V gene has CDR1 SGHAT and CDR2 FQNNGV. Here the CDR3 DNA reads TGTGCCAGCAGCTTAGATCTAGGAGGGGGCGTTGAAAAACTGTTTTTT. It translates to CASSLDLGGGVEKLFF.

This chain uses TRBV4-3 with TRBJ1-1; 7 nucleotides agree with TRBD1. The CDR3 consists of 15 residues. Unmatched junction bases numbered 13, after V lost 6 bases and J lost 6 bases. The germline V gene encodes CDR1 LGHNA and CDR2 YSLEER. CDR3 in amino acids: CASRQNPEGASEAFF. CDR3 sequence (DNA): TGCGCCAGCAGGCAGAACCCCGAGGGGGCCTCTGAAGCTTTCTTT.

This clone was seen more than once but under ten times. V is TRBV4-3 and J is TRBJ2-3, with D perhaps matching TRBD2 (5 bases). The CDR3 has 19 residues. V dropped 0 bases and J dropped 3 bases, with 22 bases sitting between them. CDR1 LGHNA and CDR2 YSLEER come from the germline V gene. CDR3 sequence: CASSQELLRGLGGTDTQYF. The CDR3 bases are TGCGCCAGCAGCCAAGAGTTACTTCGAGGGCTAGGTGGGACAGATACGCAGTATTTT.

CDR3 in amino acids: CASSIRVTSTDTQYF. The CDR3 coding sequence is TGTGCCAGTAGTATAAGGGTGACTAGCACAGATACGCAGTATTTT. The chain carries TRBV19 and TRBJ2-3; no definite D call. Per germline, CDR1 LNHDA and CDR2 SQIVND (reference sequence). With 2 bases removed from V and 0 bases from J, the gap between germline ends came to 9 bases. The CDR3 sequence is 15 residues long.

The chain employs TRBV28 and TRBJ1-1, with a weak D call TRBD1 (6 bases). This CDR3 comprises 16 residues. Trimming took 4 bases from V and 2 from J, leaving 17 bases between them. CDR1 and CDR2 (germline): MDHEN, SYDVKM. This CDR3 is CASSSTGLPSNTEAFF. Here the CDR3 DNA reads TGTGCCAGCAGTTCTACAGGGCTCCCATCTAACACTGAAGCTTTCTTT.

The CDR3 DNA reads as TGTGCCAGCAGCCAAGATTATGGGTCTAAAGCTTTCTTT. Amino acids: CASSQDYGSKAFF. The J gene is TRBJ1-1, the V gene TRBV3-1 (or the pseudogene TRBV3-2); D is ambiguous. V was trimmed by 0 bases and J by 9 bases, leaving 11 bases between them. This CDR3 comprises 13 residues. The germline gives CDR1 LGHDT, CDR2 YNNKEL (reference sequence).

The chain joins TRBV28 to TRBJ2-7; 10 bases agree with TRBD2. The CDR3 has 14 residues. The germline V gene has CDR1 MDHEN and CDR2 SYDVKM. V lost 8 bases, J lost 2 bases, and 6 bases stayed unmatched. For the CDR3, the DNA is TGTGCCAGCTCCCCTACTAGCGGGGCCTACGAGCAGTACTTC. Its translation is CASSPTSGAYEQYF.

The chain carries TRBV3-1 (or the pseudogene TRBV3-2) and TRBJ2-2; TRBD2 agrees at 10 bases. CDR1 and CDR2 from the germline V gene are LGHDT and YNNKEL (reference sequence). This CDR3 spans 17 amino acids. Trimming took 0 bases from V and 3 from J; bases not matched to a gene: 4. The CDR3 nucleotides are TGTGCCAGCAGCCAAGAGGGACTAGCGTCCTACACCGGGGAGCTGTTTTTT. Translated, it gives CASSQEGLASYTGELFF.

The genes are TRBV3-1 (or the pseudogene TRBV3-2) and TRBJ1-2; 11 bases line up with TRBD1. Looked up from germline, CDR1 is LGHDT and CDR2 is YNNKEL (reference sequence). CDR3 length: 15 amino acids. J was trimmed by 2 bases and V by 4 bases; bases with no gene match: 3. CDR3 amino acids: CASSPGTGGNYGYTF. The CDR3 DNA follows: TGTGCCAGCAGCCCTGGGACAGGGGGGAACTATGGCTACACCTTC.

The J gene is TRBJ2-3, the V gene TRBV27, with D uncertain. V was cut by 4 bases and J by 6 bases, with 14 bases left in between. CDR1 is MNHEY and CDR2 is SMNVEV in the germline V gene (reference sequence). The CDR3 is 14 residues long. CDR3 amino acids: CASSSATQWDTQYF. In DNA form, the CDR3 reads TGTGCCAGCAGTTCAGCGACCCAATGGGATACGCAGTATTTT.

The chain carries TRBV6-6 and TRBJ1-2, with 8 positions matching TRBD1. CDR1 and CDR2 (germline): MNHNY, SVGAGI (reference sequence). V lost 8 bases and J lost 8; bases outside the gene matches: 13. The CDR3 runs to 14 residues. CDR3 sequence: CASGGEQGAEGYTF. CDR3 DNA sequence: TGTGCCAGCGGGGGGGAGCAGGGGGCAGAGGGCTACACCTTC.

CDR3 sequence (DNA): TGTGCCAGCAGGAGGGGGGTAGGTCAGCCCCAGCATTTT. Residues: CASRRGVGQPQHF. The chain links TRBV6-6 to TRBJ1-5, with D tentatively TRBD1 (6 bases). V lost 6 bases, J lost 6 bases, and 12 bases lay in between. Germline V gene sequence: CDR1 MNHNY, CDR2 SVGAGI (reference sequence). The CDR3 totals 13 residues.

A single count supports this clone. The chain couples TRBV10-2 to TRBJ1-1; possibly TRBD1 for D (5 bases). From germline, CDR1 is WSHSY and CDR2 SAAADI. Trimming pared 3 bases from V and 6 bases from J, leaving 17 bases between. The CDR3 has 15 residues. CDR3: CASSDRVRVRAEAFF. The CDR3 DNA is TGCGCCAGCAGTGACAGGGTCAGGGTGAGAGCTGAAGCTTTCTTT.

The chain links TRBV11-1 to TRBJ2-2; a possible D gene is TRBD2 (6 bases). Trimming left V 5 bases short and J 8 bases short, with 15 bases between. The CDR3 is 14 residues long. Per germline, CDR1 SGHAT and CDR2 FQDESV (reference sequence). The CDR3 DNA follows: TGTGCCAGCAGCACGGGACTTGTTGGGGGGGAGCTGTTTTTT. This sequence encodes CASSTGLVGGELFF.